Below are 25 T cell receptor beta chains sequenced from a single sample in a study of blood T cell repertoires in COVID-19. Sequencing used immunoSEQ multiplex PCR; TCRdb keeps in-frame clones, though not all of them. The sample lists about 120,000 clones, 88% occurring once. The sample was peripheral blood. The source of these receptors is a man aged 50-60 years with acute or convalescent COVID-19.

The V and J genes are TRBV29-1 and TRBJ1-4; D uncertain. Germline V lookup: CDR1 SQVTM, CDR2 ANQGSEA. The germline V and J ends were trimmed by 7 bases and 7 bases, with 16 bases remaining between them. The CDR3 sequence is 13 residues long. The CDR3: CSARNSIVEKLFF. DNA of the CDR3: TGCAGCGCAAGGAACAGTATTGTTGAAAAACTGTTTTTT.

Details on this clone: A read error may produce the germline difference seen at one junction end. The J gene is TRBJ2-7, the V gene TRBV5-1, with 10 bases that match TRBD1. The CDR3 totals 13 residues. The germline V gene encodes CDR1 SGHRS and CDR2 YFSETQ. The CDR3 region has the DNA TGCGCCAGCAGTCCCTCCGGGACAGGGGCTTCCACTTTC. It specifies CASSPSGTGASTF.

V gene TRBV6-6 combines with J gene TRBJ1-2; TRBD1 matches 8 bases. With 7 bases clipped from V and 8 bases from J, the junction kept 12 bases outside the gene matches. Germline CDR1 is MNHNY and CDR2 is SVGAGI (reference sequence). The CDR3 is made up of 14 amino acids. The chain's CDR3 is CASINLQGGEGYTF. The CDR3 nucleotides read TGTGCCAGCATTAACCTACAGGGGGGAGAAGGCTACACCTTC.

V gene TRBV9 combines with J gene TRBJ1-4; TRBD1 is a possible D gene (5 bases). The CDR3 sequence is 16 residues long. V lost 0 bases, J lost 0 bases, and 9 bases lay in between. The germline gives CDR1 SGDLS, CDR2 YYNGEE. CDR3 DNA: TGTGCCAGCAGCGTAGGACAGATTTCAACTAATGAAAAACTGTTTTTT. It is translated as CASSVGQISTNEKLFF. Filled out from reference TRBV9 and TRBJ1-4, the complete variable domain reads DSGVTQTPKHLITATGQRVTLRCSPRSGDLSVYWYQQSLDQGLQFLIQYYNGEERAKGNILERFSAQQFPDLHSELNLSSLELGDSALYFCASSVGQISTNEKLFFGSGTQLSVL.

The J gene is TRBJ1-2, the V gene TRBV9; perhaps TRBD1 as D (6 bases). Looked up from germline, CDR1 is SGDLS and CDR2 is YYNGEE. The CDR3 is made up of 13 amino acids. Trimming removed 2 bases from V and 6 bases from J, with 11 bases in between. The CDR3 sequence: CASSVTGLDGYTF. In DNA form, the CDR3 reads TGTGCCAGCAGCGTTACAGGGCTGGATGGCTACACCTTC. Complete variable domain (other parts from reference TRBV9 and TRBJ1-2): DSGVTQTPKHLITATGQRVTLRCSPRSGDLSVYWYQQSLDQGLQFLIQYYNGEERAKGNILERFSAQQFPDLHSELNLSSLELGDSALYFCASSVTGLDGYTFGSGTRLTVV.

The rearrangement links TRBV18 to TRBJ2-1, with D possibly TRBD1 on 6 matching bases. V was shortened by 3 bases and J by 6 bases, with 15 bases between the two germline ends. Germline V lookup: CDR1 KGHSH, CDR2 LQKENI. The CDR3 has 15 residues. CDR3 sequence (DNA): TGTGCCAGCTCACCGGCCCGGGGACAAACCAATGAGCAGTTCTTC. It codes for CASSPARGQTNEQFF.

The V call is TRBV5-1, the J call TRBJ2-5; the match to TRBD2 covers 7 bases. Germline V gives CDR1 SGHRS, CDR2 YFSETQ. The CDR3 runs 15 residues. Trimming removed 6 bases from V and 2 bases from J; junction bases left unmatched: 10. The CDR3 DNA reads TGCGCCAGCACCTCTTCCCCTAGCGGACAAGAGACCCAGTACTTC. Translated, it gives CASTSSPSGQETQYF.

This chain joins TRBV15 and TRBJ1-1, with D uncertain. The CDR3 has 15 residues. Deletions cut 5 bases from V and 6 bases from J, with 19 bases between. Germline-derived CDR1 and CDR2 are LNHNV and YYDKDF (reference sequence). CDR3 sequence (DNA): TGTGCCACCAGCCGCGGGGTAGCAGCAGTAGCTGAAGCTTTCTTT. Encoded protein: CATSRGVAAVAEAFF.

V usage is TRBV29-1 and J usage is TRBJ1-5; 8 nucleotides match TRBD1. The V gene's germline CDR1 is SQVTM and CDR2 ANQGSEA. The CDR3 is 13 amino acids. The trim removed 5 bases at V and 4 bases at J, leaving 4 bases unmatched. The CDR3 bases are TGCAGCGTTTCACAGGGGGAAAATCAGCCCCAGCATTTT. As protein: CSVSQGENQPQHF.

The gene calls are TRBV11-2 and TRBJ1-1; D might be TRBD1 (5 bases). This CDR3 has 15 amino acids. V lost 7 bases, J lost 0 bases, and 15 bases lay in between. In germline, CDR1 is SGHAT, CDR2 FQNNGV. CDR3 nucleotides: TGTGCCAGCACCCCTGGTTACAGGATGAACACTGAAGCTTTCTTT. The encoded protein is CASTPGYRMNTEAFF.

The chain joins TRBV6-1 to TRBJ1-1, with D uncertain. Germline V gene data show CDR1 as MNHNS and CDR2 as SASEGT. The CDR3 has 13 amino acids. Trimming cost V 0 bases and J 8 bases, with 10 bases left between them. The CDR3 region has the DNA TGTGCCAGCAGTGAAGCTGTCCACAGAGAAGCTTTCTTT. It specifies CASSEAVHREAFF.

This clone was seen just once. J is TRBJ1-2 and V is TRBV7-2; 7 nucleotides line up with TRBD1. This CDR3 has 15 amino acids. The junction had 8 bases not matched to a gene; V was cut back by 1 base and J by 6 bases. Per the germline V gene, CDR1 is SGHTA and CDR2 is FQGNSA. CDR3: CASSLGWTGSNGYTF. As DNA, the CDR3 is TGTGCCAGCAGCTTAGGGTGGACAGGCTCGAATGGCTACACCTTC.

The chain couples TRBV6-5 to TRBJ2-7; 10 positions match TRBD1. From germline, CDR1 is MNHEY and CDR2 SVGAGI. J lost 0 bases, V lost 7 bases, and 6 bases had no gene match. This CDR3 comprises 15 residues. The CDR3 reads CASMARDRGSYEQYF. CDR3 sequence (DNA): TGTGCCAGCATGGCCCGGGACAGGGGCTCCTACGAGCAGTACTTC.

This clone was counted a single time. The CDR3 nucleotides are TGTGCCAGTAGTATAGATCCTGGGGCATCCCATGGCTACACCTTC. Translation: CASSIDPGASHGYTF. The chain employs TRBV19 and TRBJ1-2; maybe TRBD1 (5 bases). CDR3 length: 15 residues. The V and J ends lost 0 bases and 6 bases respectively, with 14 bases between them. CDR1 is LNHDA and CDR2 is SQIVND in the germline V gene (reference sequence).

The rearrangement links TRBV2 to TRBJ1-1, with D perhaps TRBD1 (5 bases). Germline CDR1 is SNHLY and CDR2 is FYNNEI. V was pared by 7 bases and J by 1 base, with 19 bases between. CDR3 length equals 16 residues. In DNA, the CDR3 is TGTGCCAGCACCTACCCAGGCGGGGGGAAGAACACTGAAGCTTTCTTT. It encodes CASTYPGGGKNTEAFF.

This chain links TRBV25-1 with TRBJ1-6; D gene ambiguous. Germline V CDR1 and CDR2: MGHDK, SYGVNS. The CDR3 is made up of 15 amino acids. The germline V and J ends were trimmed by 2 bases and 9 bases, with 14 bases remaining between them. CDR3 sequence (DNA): TGTGCCAGCAGTGAAAGAGGTATTCCGGGTTCACCCCTCCACTTT. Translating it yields CASSERGIPGSPLHF.

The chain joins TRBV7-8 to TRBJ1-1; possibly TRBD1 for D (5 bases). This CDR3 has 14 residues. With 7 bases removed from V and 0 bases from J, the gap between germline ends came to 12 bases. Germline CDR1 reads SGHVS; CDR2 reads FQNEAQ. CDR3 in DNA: TGTGCCAGCACCCCTCAGGGTCTGAACACTGAAGCTTTCTTT. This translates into CASTPQGLNTEAFF.

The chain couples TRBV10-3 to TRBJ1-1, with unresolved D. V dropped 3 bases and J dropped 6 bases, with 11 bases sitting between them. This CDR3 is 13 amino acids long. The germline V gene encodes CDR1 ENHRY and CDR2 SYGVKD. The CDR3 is CAISDSTKSEAFF. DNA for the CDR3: TGTGCCATCAGTGACAGTACCAAATCTGAAGCTTTCTTT.

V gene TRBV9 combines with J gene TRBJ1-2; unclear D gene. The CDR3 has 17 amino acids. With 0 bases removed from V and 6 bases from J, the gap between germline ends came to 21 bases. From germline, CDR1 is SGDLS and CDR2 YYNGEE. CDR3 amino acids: CASSVDPAGSLKNGYTF. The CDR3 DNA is TGTGCCAGCAGCGTAGACCCCGCGGGCTCGTTAAAGAATGGCTACACCTTC.

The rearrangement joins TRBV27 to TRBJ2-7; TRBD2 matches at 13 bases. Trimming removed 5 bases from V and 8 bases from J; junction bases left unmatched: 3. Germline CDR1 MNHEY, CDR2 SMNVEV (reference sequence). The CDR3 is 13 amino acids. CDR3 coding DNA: TGTGCCAGCAGTGCGGGACTAGCGGGAAAGCAGTACTTC. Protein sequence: CASSAGLAGKQYF.

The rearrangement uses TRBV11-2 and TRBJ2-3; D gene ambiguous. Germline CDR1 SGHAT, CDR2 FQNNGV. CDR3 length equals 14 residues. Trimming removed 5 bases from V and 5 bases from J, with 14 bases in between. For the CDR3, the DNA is TGTGCCAGCAGCCCCAACATTGGTGGAGATACGCAGTATTTT. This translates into CASSPNIGGDTQYF.

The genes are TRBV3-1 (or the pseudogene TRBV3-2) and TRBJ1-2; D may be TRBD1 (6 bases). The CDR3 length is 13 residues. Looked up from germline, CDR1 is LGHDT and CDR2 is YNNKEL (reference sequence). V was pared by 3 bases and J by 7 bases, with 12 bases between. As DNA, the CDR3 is TGTGCCAGCAGCCACAGGGGTCGGGGTGGCTACACCTTC. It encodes CASSHRGRGGYTF.

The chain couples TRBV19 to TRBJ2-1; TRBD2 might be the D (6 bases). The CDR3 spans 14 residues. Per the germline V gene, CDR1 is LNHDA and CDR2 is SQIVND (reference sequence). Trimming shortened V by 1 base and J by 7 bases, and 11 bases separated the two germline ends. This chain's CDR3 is CASSIGRDWNEQFF. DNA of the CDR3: TGTGCCAGTAGTATAGGCCGGGACTGGAATGAGCAGTTCTTC.

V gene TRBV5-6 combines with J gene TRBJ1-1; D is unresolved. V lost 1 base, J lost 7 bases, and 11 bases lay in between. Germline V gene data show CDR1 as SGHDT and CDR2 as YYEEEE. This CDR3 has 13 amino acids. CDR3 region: CASSLNSGGEAFF. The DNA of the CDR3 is TGTGCCAGCAGCTTGAACTCCGGCGGTGAAGCTTTCTTT.

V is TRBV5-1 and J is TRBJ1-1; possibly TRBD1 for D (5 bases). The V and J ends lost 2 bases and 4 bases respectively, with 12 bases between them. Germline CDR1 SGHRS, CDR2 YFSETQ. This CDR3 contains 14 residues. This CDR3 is CASSFDSGITEAFF. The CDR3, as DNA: TGCGCCAGCAGCTTTGACAGTGGGATCACTGAAGCTTTCTTT. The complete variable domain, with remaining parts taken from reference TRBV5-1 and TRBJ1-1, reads KAGVTQTPRYLIKTRGQQVTLSCSPISGHRSVSWYQQTPGQGLQFLFEYFSETQRNKGNFPGRFSGRQFSNSRSEMNVSTLELGDSALYLCASSFDSGITEAFFGQGTRLTVV.